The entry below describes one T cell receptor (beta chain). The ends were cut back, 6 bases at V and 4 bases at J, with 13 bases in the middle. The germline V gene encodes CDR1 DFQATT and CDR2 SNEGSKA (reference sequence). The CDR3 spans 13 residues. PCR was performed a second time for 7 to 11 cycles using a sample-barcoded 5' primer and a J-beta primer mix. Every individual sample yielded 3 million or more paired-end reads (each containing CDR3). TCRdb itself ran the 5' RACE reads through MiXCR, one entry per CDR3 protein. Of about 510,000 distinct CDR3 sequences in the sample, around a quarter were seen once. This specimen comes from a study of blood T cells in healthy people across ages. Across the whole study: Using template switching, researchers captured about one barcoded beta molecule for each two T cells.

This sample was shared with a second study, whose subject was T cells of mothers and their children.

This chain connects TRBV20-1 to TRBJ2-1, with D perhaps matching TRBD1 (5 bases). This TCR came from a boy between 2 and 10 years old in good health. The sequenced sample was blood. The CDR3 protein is CSARMGQYNEQFF. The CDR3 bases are TGCAGTGCCAGAATGGGGCAATACAATGAGCAGTTCTTC.